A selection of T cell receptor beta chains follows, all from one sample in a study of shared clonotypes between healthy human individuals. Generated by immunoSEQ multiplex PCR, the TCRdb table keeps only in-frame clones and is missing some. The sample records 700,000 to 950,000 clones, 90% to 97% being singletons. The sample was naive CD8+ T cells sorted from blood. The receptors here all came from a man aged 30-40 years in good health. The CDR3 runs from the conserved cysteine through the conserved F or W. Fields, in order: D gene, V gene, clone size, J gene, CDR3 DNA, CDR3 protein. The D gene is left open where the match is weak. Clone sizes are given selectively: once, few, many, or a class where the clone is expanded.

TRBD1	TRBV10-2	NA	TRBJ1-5	TGCGCCAGCAGGACAGGGGGCAATCAGCCCCAGCATTTT	CASRTGGNQPQHF
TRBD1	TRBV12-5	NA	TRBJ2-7	TGTGCTAGTGGTTTGGTACGATGGGACAGGGCCTACGAGCAGTACTTC	CASGLVRWDRAYEQYF
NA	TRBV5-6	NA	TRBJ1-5	TGTGCCAGCAGCTTTTATACCGGACAGCGATATAGCAATCAGCCCCAGCATTTT	CASSFYTGQRYSNQPQHF
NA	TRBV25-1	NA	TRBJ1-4	TGTGCCAGCAGTGAATTCGGCCGGCAGGGTATATCCGAAAAACTGTTTTTT	CASSEFGRQGISEKLFF
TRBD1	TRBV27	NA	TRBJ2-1	TGTGCCAGCAACAGGGGGAATGAGCAGTTCTTC	CASNRGNEQFF
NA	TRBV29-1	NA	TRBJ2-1	TGCAGCGTTGTTAAGGGAAGCTCCTACAATGAGCAGTTCTTC	CSVVKGSSYNEQFF
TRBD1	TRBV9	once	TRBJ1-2	TGTGCCAGCAGCTCCAGGACAGGGACCAACTATGGCTACACCTTC	CASSSRTGTNYGYTF
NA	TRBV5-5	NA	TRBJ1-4	TGTGCCAGCAGCTTTCCCGGGACTGGGAATGAAAAACTGTTTTTT	CASSFPGTGNEKLFF
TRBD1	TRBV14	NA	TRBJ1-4	TGTGCCAGCAGCCAAAAACCGGGACAGTCTAATGAAAAACTGTTTTTT	CASSQKPGQSNEKLFF
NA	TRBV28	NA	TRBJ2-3	TGTGCCAGCACCCTCCGGAGCACAGATACGCAGTATTTT	CASTLRSTDTQYF
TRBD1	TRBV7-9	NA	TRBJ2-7	TGTGCCAGCAGTTTAGGACAGGGGGCATACGAGCAGTACTTC	CASSLGQGAYEQYF
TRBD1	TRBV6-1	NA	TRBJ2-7	TGTGCCAGCAGTGTCGGCAGGGGGTCAGGTACCTACGAGCAGTACTTC	CASSVGRGSGTYEQYF
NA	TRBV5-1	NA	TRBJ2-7	TGCGCCAGCAGCTTTGAAGACAGTTCCTACGAGCAGTACTTC	CASSFEDSSYEQYF
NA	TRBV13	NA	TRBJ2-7	TGTGCCAGCAGCTCTCGGGACCCCCCGGAGGATTACGAGCAGTACTTC	CASSSRDPPEDYEQYF
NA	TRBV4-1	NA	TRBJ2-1	TGCGCCAGCAGCCCTAGCCCCAGCTCCTACAATGAGCAGTTCTTC	CASSPSPSSYNEQFF
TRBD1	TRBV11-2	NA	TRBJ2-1	TGTGCCAGCAGCCCTAGGGGACAGGTCGAACAGCAGTTCTTC	CASSPRGQVEQQFF
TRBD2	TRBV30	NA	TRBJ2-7	TGTGCCTGGAGTGTAGCGGGAGTGCGCTCCTACGAGCAGTACTTC	CAWSVAGVRSYEQYF
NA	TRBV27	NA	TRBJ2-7	TGTGCCAGCAGTTTAAGGGACTCAACCTACGAGCAGTACTTC	CASSLRDSTYEQYF
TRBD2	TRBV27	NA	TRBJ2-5	TGTGCCAGCGGCTTAGCGGGAGCGCTACAAGAGACCCAGTACTTC	CASGLAGALQETQYF
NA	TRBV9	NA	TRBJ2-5	TGTGCCAGCAGCGTAGGGGGGACCCAGTACTTC	CASSVGGTQYF
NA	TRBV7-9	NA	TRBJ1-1	TGTGCCAGCACCGGCGGGGCTCTGAACACTGAAGCTTTCTTT	CASTGGALNTEAFF
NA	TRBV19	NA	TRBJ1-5	TGTGCCAGTAGTCCCTATTCGGGGCGGCATAGGGATCAGCCCCAGCATTTT	CASSPYSGRHRDQPQHF
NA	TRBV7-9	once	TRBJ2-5	TGTGCCAGCAGCTTAGTAGGCAGGGAGGAAGAGACCCAGTACTTC	CASSLVGREEETQYF
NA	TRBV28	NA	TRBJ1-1	TGTGCCAGCACCCTATTAAGGGGGTTTGGTTACACTGAAGCTTTCTTT	CASTLLRGFGYTEAFF
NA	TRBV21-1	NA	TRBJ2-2	TGTGCCAGCTCCGCAGGGGCCGGGGAGCTGTTTTTT	CASSAGAGELFF
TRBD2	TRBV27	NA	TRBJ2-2	TGTGCCAGCAGTCTTGGACTAGCGGGATACACCGGGGAGCTGTTTTTT	CASSLGLAGYTGELFF
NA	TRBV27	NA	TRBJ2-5	TGTGCCAGCAGTGGACTCCCGGCGGGAGAGACCCAGTACTTC	CASSGLPAGETQYF
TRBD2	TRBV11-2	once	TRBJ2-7	TGTGCCAGCAGCTTCGGGCCTTCGAGCGGGAGGGTTTTGTACTTC	CASSFGPSSGRVLYF
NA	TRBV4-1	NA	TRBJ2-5	TGCGCCAGCAGCCAAGAACCCAGCGGGTGGCAAGAGACCCAGTACTTC	CASSQEPSGWQETQYF
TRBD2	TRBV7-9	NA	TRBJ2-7	TGTGCCAGCAGCTTAGGGGGACTAGCGGCCGAGCAGTACTTC	CASSLGGLAAEQYF
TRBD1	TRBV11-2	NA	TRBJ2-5	TGTGCCAGCAGCTTCGAAACAGGGGTGGACCAAGAGACCCAGTACTTC	CASSFETGVDQETQYF
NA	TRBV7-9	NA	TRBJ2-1	TGTGCCAGCAGCAACGATTTTCCTGAGCAGTTCTTC	CASSNDFPEQFF
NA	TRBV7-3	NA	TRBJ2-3	TGTGCCGGCTACTTCGGACGCGCAGCAAATACGCAGTATTTT	CAGYFGRAANTQYF
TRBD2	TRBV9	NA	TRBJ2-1	TGTGCCAGCAGCGTAGATCGGGCCCCTAGCGGGAGGGCCTACAATGAGCAGTTCTTC	CASSVDRAPSGRAYNEQFF
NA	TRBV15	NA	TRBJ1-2	TGTGCCACCACGGCCGGGGGTAATGTCTATGGCTACACCTTC	CATTAGGNVYGYTF
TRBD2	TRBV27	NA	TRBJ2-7	TGTGCCAGCAGACCGGGACTAGCGGCTTCTTACGAGCAGTACTTC	CASRPGLAASYEQYF